The 26 T cell receptor beta chains below come from one sample, sequenced in a study of blood T cell repertoires in COVID-19. Produced via immunoSEQ multiplex PCR; TCRdb's table is partial and in-frame only. The table lists hundreds of thousands of clones, about 88% of them singletons. The sequenced sample consisted of peripheral blood. The receptors shown here come from a woman in her forties or fifties with COVID-19, enrolled during active disease.

The chain links TRBV11-1 to TRBJ1-1; D not certain. The CDR3 loop spans 14 amino acids. CDR1 is SGHAT, CDR2 FQDESV, per germline (reference sequence). Trimming shortened V by 3 bases and J by 0 bases, and 8 bases separated the two germline ends. CDR3 nucleotides: TGTGCCAGCAGCTTTGAACACATGAACACTGAAGCTTTCTTT. Its translation is CASSFEHMNTEAFF.

The chain carries TRBV2 and TRBJ1-2, with a tentative D call TRBD1 (5 bases). Germline assignment: CDR1 SNHLY and CDR2 FYNNEI. The CDR3 has 15 residues. V lost 6 bases to trimming and J lost 0 bases, with 14 bases between them. The CDR3 DNA follows: TGTGCCAGCAGCGCCAGTGACAGTACTAACTATGGCTACACCTTC. Residues: CASSASDSTNYGYTF.

The chain is built from TRBV27 and TRBJ2-2; D remains unclear. The CDR3 totals 13 residues. The germline V gene encodes CDR1 MNHEY and CDR2 SMNVEV (reference sequence). V lost 5 bases, J lost 6 bases, and 10 bases lay in between. Written as DNA, the CDR3 is TGTGCCAGCAGTCCTTCGAGAGCCGGGGAGCTGTTTTTT. It specifies CASSPSRAGELFF.

The chain carries TRBV7-9 and TRBJ1-1; D not resolved. The CDR3 contains 12 residues. The V gene lost 5 bases and the J gene lost 5 bases, with 9 bases spanning the gap. Germline CDR1 reads SEHNR; CDR2 reads FQNEAQ (reference sequence). The CDR3 DNA reads as TGTGCCAGCAGCCCCGGGTATACTGAAGCTTTCTTT. Protein: CASSPGYTEAFF.

This clone has only a few counts. The V gene is TRBV28, the J gene TRBJ1-5; D might be TRBD1 (5 bases). V lost 10 bases to trimming and J lost 2 bases, with 21 bases between them. CDR1 is MDHEN, CDR2 SYDVKM, per germline. This CDR3 is built from 16 residues. The CDR3 is CATRAYTGPGNQPQHF. The CDR3 DNA sequence: TGTGCCACCCGCGCCTATACAGGACCGGGCAATCAGCCCCAGCATTTT.

V usage is TRBV10-3 and J usage is TRBJ1-6, with 7 bases fitting TRBD1. In germline, CDR1 is ENHRY, CDR2 SYGVKD. The J segment lost 7 bases and the V segment lost 10 bases, leaving 7 bases of the junction unmatched. The CDR3 consists of 13 residues. In DNA form, the CDR3 reads TGTGCCAGCCGGGACAGCTCAAATTCACCCCTCCACTTT. Translating gives CASRDSSNSPLHF.

The CDR3 DNA sequence: TGTGCCAGCAGCTCAAGTCTCGAGGAACTGTTTTTT. Translating gives CASSSSLEELFF. The genes are TRBV14 and TRBJ1-4; D uncertain. In germline, CDR1 is SGHDN, CDR2 FVKESK. Trimming took off 5 bases at V and 12 bases at J, with 13 bases between the two ends. There are 12 residues in the CDR3.

The chain uses TRBV5-1 and TRBJ1-6, with 7 bases aligning to TRBD1. The CDR3 length is 15 residues. With 0 bases clipped from V and 10 bases from J, the junction kept 7 bases outside the gene matches. Germline V gene sequence: CDR1 SGHRS, CDR2 YFSETQ. As DNA, the CDR3 is TGCGCCAGCAGCTTGGTGGAGGGGGCTAGATCACCCCTCCACTTT. This gives the protein CASSLVEGARSPLHF. The full variable domain, its missing parts supplied by reference TRBV5-1 and TRBJ1-6, is KAGVTQTPRYLIKTRGQQVTLSCSPISGHRSVSWYQQTPGQGLQFLFEYFSETQRNKGNFPGRFSGRQFSNSRSEMNVSTLELGDSALYLCASSLVEGARSPLHFGNGTRLTVT.

A single count supports this clone. This chain uses TRBV5-8 with TRBJ1-1, with a tentative D call TRBD1 (6 bases). V lost 1 base and J 5 bases, leaving 12 bases between the germline ends. CDR3 length: 14 amino acids. Germline V gene data show CDR1 as SGHTS and CDR2 as YDEGEE. The CDR3 coding sequence is TGTGCCAGCAGCTTGTACAGGGATGGGACTGAAGCTTTCTTT. Its protein is CASSLYRDGTEAFF.

This rearrangement joins TRBV2 to TRBJ1-5, with 8 bases that match TRBD1. V dropped 6 bases and J dropped 5; count of bases not matched to a gene: 9. Germline assignment: CDR1 SNHLY and CDR2 FYNNEI. The CDR3 has 15 amino acids. The CDR3 loop reads CASSILAGGDQPQHF. The CDR3 region has the DNA TGTGCCAGCAGCATCTTGGCAGGGGGCGATCAGCCCCAGCATTTT.

V usage is TRBV27 and J usage is TRBJ1-1, with D possibly TRBD1 on 5 matching bases. V was shortened by 3 bases and J by 2 bases, with 10 bases between the two germline ends. Germline CDR1 is MNHEY and CDR2 is SMNVEV (reference sequence). This CDR3 region has 14 residues. CDR3 sequence reads: CASSLAGPNTEAFF. CDR3 nucleotides: TGTGCCAGCAGTTTGGCAGGGCCCAACACTGAAGCTTTCTTT.

J is TRBJ1-1 and V is TRBV4-1; possibly TRBD1 for D (6 bases). Germline V gene data show CDR1 as MGHRA and CDR2 as YSYEKL. Trimming took 2 bases from V and 8 from J, leaving 18 bases between them. The CDR3 extends over 15 amino acids. CDR3 nucleotide sequence: TGCGCCAGCAGCCAATTTTGGGGGCTAGAGGCGGAAGCTTTCTTT. This encodes CASSQFWGLEAEAFF.

In nucleotides, the CDR3 is TGTGCCAGCAGCCGTTGGACAGACCTCAATGAGCAGTTCTTC. It codes for CASSRWTDLNEQFF. The chain is built from TRBV7-8 and TRBJ2-1, with a weak D call TRBD1 (6 bases). This CDR3 spans 14 amino acids. CDR1 is SGHVS and CDR2 is FQNEAQ in the germline V gene. Trimming removed 5 bases at V and 6 bases at J, with 14 bases between.

The chain uses TRBV11-3 and TRBJ1-1; weak D call: TRBD1 (6 bases). CDR3 length equals 13 residues. With 6 bases removed from V and 3 bases from J, the gap between germline ends came to 11 bases. The germline V gene encodes CDR1 SGHNT and CDR2 YENEEA. The DNA of the CDR3 is TGTGCCAGCAGTCAGGGGAGAGACACTGAAGCTTTCTTT. This encodes CASSQGRDTEAFF.

The J gene is TRBJ2-6, the V gene TRBV5-6, with 9 bases aligning to TRBD1. V lost 4 bases, J lost 4 bases, and 6 bases stayed unmatched. Germline V gene lookup returns CDR1 SGHDT and CDR2 YYEEEE. This CDR3 region has 16 residues. In DNA form, the CDR3 reads TGTGCCAGCAGCACCGGGACAGGGTTCGGGGCCAACGTCCTGACTTTC. It translates to CASSTGTGFGANVLTF.

The table lists this clone with a count of one. This chain joins TRBV7-9 and TRBJ1-3, with 8 bases matching TRBD1. The CDR3 has 15 amino acids. The junction had 7 bases not matched to a gene; V was cut back by 2 bases and J by 7 bases. In germline, CDR1 is SEHNR, CDR2 FQNEAQ (reference sequence). The CDR3 loop is CASSLSAGGANTIYF. The CDR3 DNA reads as TGTGCCAGCAGCTTATCGGCAGGGGGCGCGAACACCATATATTTT. Based on the CDR3 plus reference TRBV7-9 and TRBJ1-3, the full variable domain is DTGVSQNPRHKITKRGQNVTFRCDPISEHNRLYWYRQTLGQGPEFLTYFQNEAQLEKSRLLSDRFSAERPKGSFSTLEIQRTEQGDSAMYLCASSLSAGGANTIYFGEGSWLTVV.

The chain employs TRBV11-1 and TRBJ2-7; TRBD2 agrees at 7 bases. Germline loops: CDR1 SGHAT, CDR2 FQDESV (reference sequence). V lost 0 bases, J lost 5 bases, and 7 bases stayed unmatched. The length of the CDR3 is 15 residues. The CDR3 reads CASSLAGSSGHEQYF. CDR3 DNA: TGTGCCAGCAGCTTAGCAGGCTCTAGCGGCCACGAGCAGTACTTC.

The V call is TRBV6-1, the J call TRBJ1-1, with D perhaps TRBD1 (5 bases). This CDR3 comprises 14 residues. CDR1 MNHNS and CDR2 SASEGT come from the germline V gene. V was cut by 5 bases and J by 0 bases, with 10 bases left in between. In DNA form, the CDR3 reads TGTGCCAGCAGTCGGACACTCATGAACACTGAAGCTTTCTTT. It translates to CASSRTLMNTEAFF.

The chain recombines TRBV12-3 or TRBV12-4 with TRBJ2-1; a weak D match, TRBD2 (5 bases). The germline V and J ends were trimmed by 6 bases and 10 bases, with 10 bases remaining between them. The CDR3 has 11 residues. The CDR3 sequence: CASRLTREQFF. CDR3 DNA: TGTGCCAGCAGGCTAACTAGAGAGCAGTTCTTC.

The chain is built from TRBV5-1 and TRBJ2-5; D gene ambiguous. Trimming shortened V by 0 bases and J by 5 bases, and 8 bases separated the two germline ends. Germline V CDR1 and CDR2: SGHRS, YFSETQ. The CDR3 is made up of 13 amino acids. This chain's CDR3 is CASSLDKSETQYF. The CDR3 DNA reads TGCGCCAGCAGCTTGGACAAATCCGAGACCCAGTACTTC.

This clone appeared a few times. The gene calls are TRBV2 and TRBJ2-7, with TRBD1 matching 7 bases. This CDR3 spans 14 amino acids. The germline gives CDR1 SNHLY, CDR2 FYNNEI. Unmatched junction bases numbered 9, after V lost 4 bases and J lost 6 bases. CDR3 DNA sequence: TGTGCCAGCAGTGTTCAACAGGGGAAAGGCGAGCAGTACTTC. Translation gives CASSVQQGKGEQYF.

V usage is TRBV6-5 and J usage is TRBJ2-1, with D perhaps matching TRBD1 (6 bases). The V end was cut by 4 bases, the J end by 8 bases, with 9 bases between. Germline V gives CDR1 MNHEY, CDR2 SVGAGI. This CDR3 region has 12 residues. The DNA of the CDR3 is TGTGCCAGCAGTTCTAGGACAGATGAGCAGTTCTTC. Translating it yields CASSSRTDEQFF.

This chain connects TRBV3-1 (or the pseudogene TRBV3-2) to TRBJ1-1; possibly TRBD1 for D (5 bases). Germline-derived CDR1 and CDR2 are LGHDT and YNNKEL (reference sequence). Trimming pared 1 base from V and 10 bases from J, leaving 19 bases between. The CDR3 length is 15 residues. Here the CDR3 DNA reads TGTGCCAGCAGCCAAGCGCGAGGCGGGGCCCTAGCAGCTTTCTTT. This sequence encodes CASSQARGGALAAFF.

The chain uses TRBV5-1 and TRBJ1-4; D is undetermined. Looked up from germline, CDR1 is SGHRS and CDR2 is YFSETQ. The V end lost 7 bases, the J end lost 1 base, and 11 bases lay between the germline ends. The CDR3 is 14 residues long. The CDR3 DNA is TGCGCCAGCGGAGTATCTGGAACTAATGAAAAACTGTTTTTT. The encoded protein is CASGVSGTNEKLFF.

The genes are TRBV30 and TRBJ1-2, with TRBD1 matching over 11 bases. The CDR3 length is 14 residues. The germline V gene encodes CDR1 GTSNPN and CDR2 SVGIG (reference sequence). V shed 4 bases and J 7 bases; nucleotides not matched to a gene: 8. The CDR3 sequence is CAWNGQGASSGYTF. CDR3 coding DNA: TGTGCCTGGAATGGACAGGGGGCGTCTAGTGGCTACACCTTC. The full variable domain, its missing parts supplied by reference TRBV30 and TRBJ1-2, is SQTIHQWPATLVQPVGSPLSLECTVEGTSNPNLYWYRQAAGRGLQLLFYSVGIGQISSEVPQNLSASRPQDRQFILSSKKLLLSDSGFYLCAWNGQGASSGYTFGSGTRLTVV.

The chain employs TRBV20-1 and TRBJ2-1, with 10 bases matching TRBD2. The CDR3 consists of 16 residues. V gave up 3 bases and J gave up 4 bases; unmatched junction bases: 9. Germline V gene lookup returns CDR1 DFQATT and CDR2 SNEGSKA (reference sequence). The CDR3 sequence is CSASGWNSGGYNEQFF. CDR3 coding DNA: TGCAGTGCTAGTGGTTGGAATAGCGGGGGGTACAATGAGCAGTTCTTC.